The clone carrying this T cell receptor beta chain occurred a few times. Its antigen is unknown. The sample is drawn from a study of neurological immune-mediated disorders. Study conclusions and caveats: None of the CDR3 amino acid sequences in expanded clones turned up in more than one subject, which points to private repertoires in all groups.

One entry per CDR3 protein results from TCRdb running MiXCR on the 5' RACE reads. The sample gives about 95,000 distinct CDR3 sequences, 3.5% of which show up once; 6% is in the top ten. The origin of this receptor is a young woman with multiple sclerosis. The sequencing input was PBMCs.

Here the CDR3 reads CASSFVGQGWNGYTF. DNA for the CDR3: TGTGCCAGCAGTTTCGTAGGACAGGGATGGAATGGCTACACCTTC. The J gene is TRBJ1-2, the V gene TRBV6-5, with 8 bases lining up with TRBD1. Germline V gene sequence: CDR1 MNHEY, CDR2 SVGAGI. The junction had 10 bases not matched to a gene; V was cut back by 4 bases and J by 6 bases. The CDR3 totals 15 residues.